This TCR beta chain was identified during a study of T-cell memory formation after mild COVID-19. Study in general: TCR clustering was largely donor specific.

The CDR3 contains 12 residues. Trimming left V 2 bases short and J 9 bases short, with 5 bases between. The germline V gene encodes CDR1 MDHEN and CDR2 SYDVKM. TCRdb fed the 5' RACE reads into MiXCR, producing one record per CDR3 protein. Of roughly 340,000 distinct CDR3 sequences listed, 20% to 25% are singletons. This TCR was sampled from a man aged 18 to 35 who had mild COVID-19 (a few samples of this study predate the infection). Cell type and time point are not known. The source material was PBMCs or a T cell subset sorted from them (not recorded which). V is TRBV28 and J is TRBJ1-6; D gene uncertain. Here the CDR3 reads CASSLTRSPLHF. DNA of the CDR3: TGTGCCAGCAGTTTAACTCGTTCACCCCTCCACTTT. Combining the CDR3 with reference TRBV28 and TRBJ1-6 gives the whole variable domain DVKVTQSSRYLVKRTGEKVFLECVQDMDHENMFWYRQDPGLGLRLIYFSYDVKMKEKGDIPEGYSVSREKKERFSLILESASTNQTSMYLCASSLTRSPLHFGNGTRLTVT.